A selection of T cell receptor beta chains follows, all from one sample in a study of blood T cell repertoires in COVID-19. Data came from immunoSEQ multiplex PCR; TCRdb stores just in-frame clones and leaves some out. This table has 200,000 to 300,000 clones, roughly four fifths appearing once. Sequencing was performed on peripheral blood. These receptors all stem from a man aged 25 to 40 who had recovered from COVID-19. Each CDR3 is given with its conserved first and last residue. The D gene is left open where the match is weak. Clone size is not always given. Where it is, it says once, few, many or a class for expanded clones.

CDR3 protein: CASRWASGGTNTGELFF; CDR3 DNA: TGTGCCAGCAGATGGGCTAGCGGGGGGACTAACACCGGGGAGCTGTTTTTT; clone size: -; J gene: TRBJ2-2; D gene: TRBD2; V gene: TRBV2
CDR3 protein: CASSQRLAGARFDTQYF; CDR3 DNA: TGCGCCAGCAGCCAGAGACTAGCGGGGGCCCGCTTTGATACGCAGTATTTT; clone size: -; J gene: TRBJ2-3; D gene: TRBD2; V gene: TRBV4-1
CDR3 protein: CASSLKTSGDSDTQYF; CDR3 DNA: TGTGCCAGCAGCTTGAAGACTAGCGGGGACTCAGATACGCAGTATTTT; clone size: once; J gene: TRBJ2-3; D gene: TRBD2; V gene: TRBV5-4
CDR3 protein: CASSREGRSPLHF; CDR3 DNA: TGTGCCAGCAGCCGGGAAGGCAGGTCACCCCTCCACTTT; clone size: -; J gene: TRBJ1-6; D gene: -; V gene: TRBV13
CDR3 protein: CASSLDGGSSYNEQFF; CDR3 DNA: TGCGCCAGCAGCTTGGATGGGGGGAGCTCCTACAATGAGCAGTTCTTC; clone size: once; J gene: TRBJ2-1; D gene: -; V gene: TRBV5-1
CDR3 protein: CASSPGGGGYTF; CDR3 DNA: TGTGCCAGCAGCCCTGGAGGGGGCGGCTACACCTTC; clone size: -; J gene: TRBJ1-2; D gene: TRBD1; V gene: TRBV7-9
CDR3 protein: CASSSVTVPSGELFF; CDR3 DNA: TGTGCCAGCAGCTCGGTCACCGTCCCGTCGGGGGAGCTGTTTTTT; clone size: -; J gene: TRBJ2-2; D gene: -; V gene: TRBV7-6
CDR3 protein: CASSLDRNTGELFF; CDR3 DNA: TGTGCCAGCAGCTTGGACAGGAACACCGGGGAGCTGTTTTTT; clone size: -; J gene: TRBJ2-2; D gene: -; V gene: TRBV7-2
CDR3 protein: CASSQDGYRGHSGELFF; CDR3 DNA: TGTGCCAGCAGCCAAGACGGTTACAGGGGCCACTCCGGGGAGCTGTTTTTT; clone size: few; J gene: TRBJ2-2; D gene: TRBD1; V gene: TRBV14
CDR3 protein: CASRMTEGGYGYTF; CDR3 DNA: TGTGCCAGCAGGATGACCGAGGGAGGATATGGCTACACCTTC; clone size: many; J gene: TRBJ1-2; D gene: -; V gene: TRBV6-5
CDR3 protein: CAGRQGQIGELFF; CDR3 DNA: TGTGCCGGGAGACAGGGGCAGATCGGGGAGCTGTTTTTT; clone size: -; J gene: TRBJ2-2; D gene: TRBD1; V gene: TRBV2
CDR3 protein: CASSLAGRVSEKLFF; CDR3 DNA: TGTGCCAGCAGCTTGGCCGGCAGGGTCTCCGAAAAACTGTTTTTT; clone size: once; J gene: TRBJ1-4; D gene: -; V gene: TRBV5-6
CDR3 protein: CASSTGTGREAFF; CDR3 DNA: TGCGCCAGCAGCACCGGGACAGGGAGAGAAGCTTTCTTT; clone size: -; J gene: TRBJ1-1; D gene: TRBD1; V gene: TRBV10-1
CDR3 protein: CASSLLGGGGYTF; CDR3 DNA: TGTGCCAGCAGCTTGCTTGGGGGCGGTGGCTACACCTTC; clone size: once; J gene: TRBJ1-2; D gene: -; V gene: TRBV5-4
CDR3 protein: CASSYSGPGTGELFF; CDR3 DNA: TGTGCCAGCAGTTACTCGGGGCCCGGCACCGGGGAGCTGTTTTTT; clone size: -; J gene: TRBJ2-2; D gene: -; V gene: TRBV6-5
CDR3 protein: CASSQADRPLHF; CDR3 DNA: TGTGCCAGCAGCCAAGCCGACAGACCCCTCCACTTT; clone size: few; J gene: TRBJ1-6; D gene: -; V gene: TRBV3-1/TRBV3-2
CDR3 protein: CASSVAGEATNEKLFF; CDR3 DNA: TGTGCCAGCAGCGTAGCGGGGGAAGCAACTAATGAAAAACTGTTTTTT; clone size: -; J gene: TRBJ1-4; D gene: -; V gene: TRBV9